The entry that follows covers one T cell receptor (beta chain) sequence. This clonotype was counted many times. Its cognate antigen has yet to be identified. It has no much larger one-base neighbor in the sample; base qualities were not kept. The data belong to a study of neurological immune-mediated disorders (dated 2019 in TCRdb). General notes on the study: Among the approximately 34 multiple sclerosis patients, relapsing-remitting MS was present in 31 and secondary progressive MS was present in 3. The cohort included approximately 68 subjects: some 14 with HAM/TSP, about 34 with multiple sclerosis, and roughly 20 healthy controls. Peripheral blood TCR-beta repertoires from HTLV-I-associated myelopathy (HAM/TSP) patients, multiple sclerosis patients and healthy controls were compared by UMI-based sequencing. The approximately 100 TCR-beta libraries included longitudinal samples, technical triplicates and paired sorted CD4+ and CD8+ T-cell subsets alongside PBMC samples. Broad study findings and their caveats: No clinical or MRI features were associated with the MS cluster, and the authors said that larger cohorts are needed. TCR clonal expansion was greatest in HAM/TSP patients and smallest in MS patients, who ranked below even healthy controls. Phylogenetic analysis grouped repertoires from 18 of 34 MS patients into a cluster of related CDR3 sequences, suggesting a possible repertoire-level signature. Across subjects, expanded clones never shared an identical CDR3 amino acid sequence, which suggests that the TCR-beta repertoires in every group were private.

Taken from cysteine to phenylalanine, the CDR3 has 13 residues. CDR3 DNA only is kept here, 39 bases in frame from base 1. The junction shows trimming of 6 bases on V and 9 bases on J, plus 17 bases between the germline ends. The germline V gene sets CDR1 to MNHEY and CDR2 to SVGAGI. cDNA synthesis used template-switch 5'RACE with a primer carrying a 10-nucleotide random unique molecular identifier tagging each TCR transcript. Every sequencing run covered 15-18 subjects and yielded more than 160 million TCR-beta sequences. Total RNA was extracted with the RNeasy kit. The KAPA Real-time Library Amplification kit was used to amplify TCR-beta VDJ regions with primers targeting the TCR constant region and the 5'RACE anchor. A first PCR added sample indexes and Illumina adaptors, after which a second PCR increased the library yield. After purification with Ampure beads, the TCR product of roughly 650 bp was size-selected on a 2% E-gel SizeSelection system. Before pooling, libraries had their quality checked on a Bioanalyzer, their concentration measured with Qubit, and their quantity determined with the Kapa Library Quantification kit. An Illumina HiSeq 2500 was used to sequence the libraries paired-end at 2 x 150 bp. To increase sequence diversity, roughly 25-31% phiX was spiked into each library pool. As for the original processing: Quality-filtered reads were processed with the UMI-based MiGEC pipeline, and over 80% of raw TCR sequences were removed by the MiGEC pipeline during error correction. IMGT germline references were used for alignment of VDJ genes, and clonotypes were defined by a unique CDR3 amino acid sequence together with V-J genes. Clonal expansion, Shannon diversity, and CDR3 relatedness (CalcPairwiseDistances, ClusterSamples) were evaluated with VDJtools, and phylogenetic trees were built with CLCbio workbench. Using coefficient-of-variation modelling across technical triplicates, the study counted a clone as expanded if it had at least 8 unique UMIs. TCRdb reprocessed the public reads (quality trimming at Q25 with fastp, clone calling with MiXCR) and kept in-frame beta chains. CDR3 protein duplicates are merged, each entry listing the most common genes and DNA. TCRdb, not the authors, supplied the V and J calls. This sample comprises about 52,000 distinct CDR3 sequences, 3.8% of them detected only once. 6% to 7% of the sample rests with the top ten.

Unsorted PBMC libraries were generated from 2 million PBMCs stored in RNAlater at -80 °C until RNA extraction. The multiple sclerosis patients were enrolled in a US clinical protocol that evaluated disease progression with magnetic resonance imaging. Peripheral blood was subjected to Ficoll-Hypaque density gradient centrifugation to isolate PBMCs, which were then cryopreserved in liquid nitrogen. The receptor's source is a man aged 55 to 69 with multiple sclerosis. Sequenced input: PBMCs. The chain is assembled from TRBV6-5 and TRBJ2-5; the D call is tentative, TRBD1 or TRBD2, as each matches 7 bases. The nucleotide sequence is TGTGCCAGCAGCCTCTCAGGGGGGGGTGCCCAGTACTTC. Translated, it reads CASSLSGGGAQYF.